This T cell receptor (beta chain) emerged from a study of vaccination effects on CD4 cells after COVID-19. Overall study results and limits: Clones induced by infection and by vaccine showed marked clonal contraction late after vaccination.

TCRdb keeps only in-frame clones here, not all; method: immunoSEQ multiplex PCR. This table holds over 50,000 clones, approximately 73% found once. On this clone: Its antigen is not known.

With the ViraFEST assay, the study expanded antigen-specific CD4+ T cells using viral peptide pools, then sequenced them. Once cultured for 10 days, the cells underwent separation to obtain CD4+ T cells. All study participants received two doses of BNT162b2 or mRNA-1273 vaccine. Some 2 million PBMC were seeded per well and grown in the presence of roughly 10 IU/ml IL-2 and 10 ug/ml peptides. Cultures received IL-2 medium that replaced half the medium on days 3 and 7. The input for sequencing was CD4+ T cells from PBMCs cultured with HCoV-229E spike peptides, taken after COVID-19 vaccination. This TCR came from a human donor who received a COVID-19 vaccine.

The DNA for the CDR3 is TGTGCCAGCAGTTTTCAGGGGAACTATGGCTACACCTTC. Its protein product is CASSFQGNYGYTF. The gene calls are TRBV28 and TRBJ1-2; possibly TRBD1 for D (6 bases). V shed 3 bases and J shed 2 bases, with 7 bases lying between them. Per the germline V gene, CDR1 is MDHEN and CDR2 is SYDVKM. The CDR3 extends over 13 amino acids.